The clone carrying this TCR beta chain showed up many times. This CDR3 has 16 amino acids. After removal of 10 bases from V and 5 bases from J, the junction contained 12 bases not matched to a gene. Per germline, CDR1 ENHRY and CDR2 SYGVKD. These data are taken from a study of identical twins. A universal primer site arose from template switching, and cDNA bore unique molecular identifiers. From the 5' RACE reads, TCRdb called clonotypes with MiXCR, one entry per CDR3 protein. The data contain about 240,000 distinct CDR3 sequences, about 10% of them singletons. This TCR was sampled from a man aged 45-60 years in good health. The V and J genes are TRBV10-3 and TRBJ2-5; the match to TRBD2 covers 14 bases. The sequenced sample was memory T cells sorted from blood. DNA for the CDR3: TGTGCCACCGGGACTAGCGGGAGAAAAGGTGTTGAGACCCAGTACTTC. This translates into CATGTSGRKGVETQYF.